This T cell receptor beta chain emerged from a study of cytomegalovirus exposure and HLA in healthy donors (dated by TCRdb to 2016 to 2017). Study-level background: An earlier analysis of roughly 610 of the donors reported under 300 Gb of sequence data and 117 million unique TCR beta sequences obtained from roughly 180 million T cells. An early release covering roughly 580 HLA-typed donors comprised approximately 290 gigabases of sequencing data and approximately 85 million unique TCR sequences. Of the roughly 390 genotyped donors, 75% to 85% were placed in the genetic ancestry cluster associated with self-reported Caucasian donors. The study was designed to test whether signatures of past pathogen exposure could be identified by cataloging public T cell receptors. Using immunosequencing, the study profiled T cell repertoires from about 620 subjects and related those repertoires to cytomegalovirus serostatus. In addition to the first cohort of around 670 subjects, a separate validation cohort of approximately 130 different subjects was used. High-throughput TCR immunosequencing, statistical association of individual TCRs with disease status, and machine learning were combined to predict cytomegalovirus infection status. In a later analysis, previously published TCR beta repertoires from some 640 donors were re-analyzed and high-resolution HLA genotyping was added so that TCR occurrence patterns could be studied. The later analysis used no new phenotypic data to find candidate immune exposures, relying instead on TCR beta sequences and their occurrence across donors. An earlier analysis of approximately 640 of the donors applied high-throughput TCR beta sequencing to assess whether each TCR beta V gene segment acted as functional or pseudogenic. Donor age, sex, ethnicity and CMV serostatus were compiled alongside the repertoire data. In a later genetic analysis, genome-wide SNP genotypes for about three fifths of the roughly 670 donors were used, and that subset was treated as a discovery cohort. Every discovery cohort repertoire had been produced on one sequencing platform. HLA typing included class I and class II loci at four-digit resolution. The number of typed donors differed by locus: about 620-640 for A, B, C, DRB1 and DQB1; approximately 530 for DQA1; 600 to 610 for DPA1; and about 450 for DPB1. Several DR-DQ haplotypes were handled as single units for association and clustering because linkage in the cohort was strong. Among a few hundred genotyped donors of the cohort, an average of approximately 250,000 unique TCR beta nucleotide sequences were sequenced per donor, about a sixth of them non-productive.

General findings and caveats noted by the study authors: A few of the identified cytomegalovirus-associated TCR beta chains were confirmed in vitro to be specific for cytomegalovirus antigens. CMV serostatus was the only immune exposure information available for the cohort. Most TCR sequences were seen in very few donors, while some public TCRs were found in many individuals. In a later analysis, HLA-associated TCR beta chains were found to be more clonally expanded and to have lower generation probabilities than equally common non-associated chains. According to a later genetic analysis, donors in an Asian-associated ancestry cluster had fewer N-insertions in productive TCRs than the approximately 650-donor mean. Most CMV-associated TCR beta chains appeared to be HLA-restricted in a later analysis, and the HLA associations seemed to be driven largely by CMV exposure. Only TCR beta chains were sequenced in this cohort, and the absence of alpha or paired-chain data limited detectable features. Correlated functional status among segregating V segments might reflect linkage disequilibrium, but an unknown experimental factor could not be ruled out. A further reported finding was that TCR beta sequences accurately predicted the HLA-A and HLA-B alleles for most subjects in the first cohort. Because HLA typing was missing for some donors at each locus, association tests included only the typed subset. Roughly uniform sequencing depth across donors was assumed in presence/absence analyses, although this assumption may not hold. Because the 87-base-pair reads could not distinguish some IMGT-functional V segments, including TRBV6-2 and TRBV6-3, those segments were excluded. An earlier analysis of approximately 600 of the donors showed that most TCR beta V segments appeared in productive rearrangements either about 87% or about 30% of the time, which broadly matched IMGT annotations. When HLA alleles, especially DR and DQ, strongly co-occurred, TCR associations were difficult to assign to individual alleles. Cytomegalovirus status was reported to be diagnosed by the classifier with high specificity and sensitivity in both the original and validation cohorts. In the study, roughly 160 TCR beta chains were listed as associated with cytomegalovirus. V-gene and J-gene trimming of TCR beta chains was associated with a missense DCLRE1C variant in a later genetic analysis, and the association was replicated in an independent cohort. The earlier analysis of some 540 of the donors excluded seventeen rarely observed V segments, including chromosome 9 orphons, because counts were too low. In a later analysis, several top co-occurrence clusters were reported to appear linked to parvovirus B19, influenza, CMV and Epstein-Barr virus. In a later analysis, the rate of TCR association differed among HLA loci, with DRB1 alleles having the most associated TCRs and HLA-C alleles having the fewest. In a later analysis, 15,000 to 20,000 TCR beta sequences were associated with specific HLA alleles at a false discovery rate of 0.05. A cluster of highly shared sequence variants was judged likely to represent a technical artifact of the sequencing pipeline. According to the authors, the approach could potentially be generalized to other disease states and immunological phenotypes.

Library preparation was by the immunoSEQ multiplex PCR assay. A mixture of 60 forward primers for TCR Vbeta segments and 13 reverse primers for TCR Jbeta segments was used in the multiplex PCR. The CDR3 region of rearranged TCR beta genes was amplified from genomic DNA with a multiplex PCR assay. The Illumina HiSeq System was used to sequence the amplified TCR beta libraries as 87-base-pair reads. The original pipeline was this. In a later analysis, tens of millions of unique TCR beta chains were counted across the 650 to 750 repertoires, and approximately 11 million of these chains were shared by at least two donors. To remove PCR and sequencing errors, raw reads were error-corrected and collapsed into unique sequences using a nearest-neighbor algorithm that merged closely related sequences. To assign V, D and J gene segments, CDR3 sequences were aligned to IMGT reference sequences. For a sequence to be retained, a match of at least six nucleotides was required to both a V gene segment and a J gene segment. A rearrangement counted as productive if the CDR3 had no stop codons and remained in frame with V and J, and every other rearrangement counted as non-productive. Following IMGT convention, CDR3 was defined as the stretch from the second conserved V-encoded cysteine to the conserved J-encoded phenylalanine. The earlier analysis of roughly 590 of the donors excluded sequences that lacked an unambiguous match to a single V gene segment. An earlier analysis of a few hundred of the donors called V segments functional above 56.7% productive rearrangements and segregating when the between-donor standard deviation exceeded 5%. To diagnose cytomegalovirus status from the catalog of TCR beta chain sequences, a statistical classification framework was built. In a later analysis, V and J genes were assigned by comparing TCR nucleotide sequences against IMGT/GENE-DB human TR gene sequences. A later analysis assigned CDR3 sequences and most-parsimonious VDJ recombination scenarios with the TCRdist pipeline. A later analysis defined each TCR beta chain by its CDR3 amino acid sequence plus V-gene family, and excluded reads lacking a unique V-gene family. To address suspected cross-contamination and a sequencing artifact, a later analysis removed around 590 highly shared, low-generation-probability nucleotide sequences. A later analysis calculated a clonal expansion index for each public chain from normalized within-repertoire ranks of inferred template counts. Generation probabilities in a later analysis came from a VDJ recombination model fitted to out-of-frame rearrangements, and those results were checked against IGoR. In a later analysis, hypergeometric tests were used to score TCR-TCR, TCR-HLA and TCR-CMV co-occurrence, with a repertoire-size bias correction applied to TCR pairs. In a later analysis, false discovery rates were estimated by permuting HLA or CMV assignments 20 times. A later analysis grouped co-occurring TCRs with DBSCAN, adding TCRdist sequence similarity when clustering within HLA-allele-positive subsets. Co-occurrence clustering excluded repertoires with fewer than 30,000 or more than 120,000 public chains, plus five with anomalous nucleotide sharing. TCRdb's version of the immuneACCESS table is confined to in-frame rearrangements and falls short of the full clone set. An unresolved V gene accounts for under half of the shortfall where checked; the remainder is of unknown origin. V, J and clone size are taken as reported in that table, and D and trimming were inferred from the DNA itself. The sample table records over 65,000 clones; around 75% of these occur just once. The ten largest clones represent roughly 7.7% of the sample.

After removal of 4 bases from V and 0 bases from J, the junction retains 6 bases not matched to a gene. The CDR3 runs 16 amino acids, cysteine and phenylalanine included. Solely the CDR3 DNA is kept, with 48 bases framed from the first base. CDR1 and CDR2 are read off the germline V gene as MNHEY and SVGAGI. This clone was detected a few times. Its binding antigen is unknown. Per-base qualities were not stored, and no clone one base away is much larger. The cohort consisted of approximately 690 healthy bone marrow donors. At the time of sampling, all cohort members were nominally healthy, though unrecorded immune exposures were likely present. The donor was CMV seropositive and belonged to the group of 250 to 350 seropositive cohort members. Every donor gave a peripheral blood sample, and the peripheral blood mononuclear cells from that sample were used for TCR beta sequencing. The Qiagen DNeasy Blood Extraction Kit was used to extract genomic DNA from the blood cell samples.

This receptor was obtained from a man in his 60s in good health and CMV-seropositive. Specimen: PBMCs. Recombination connected TRBV6-5 to TRBJ1-2; 9 nucleotides in the junction match TRBD1. The CDR3 reads CASSSGQGSANYGYTF. Here is the DNA: TGTGCCAGCAGTTCCGGACAGGGGTCGGCTAACTATGGCTACACCTTC.